The clone carrying this T cell receptor beta chain has only one observation. The target antigen is unknown. These data originate in a study of Tregs in tolerant kidney transplant recipients. Looking at the study overall: Recipients received nonmyeloablative bone marrow transplants from related graft donors, with transient mixed chimerism. Study-level points and caveats: The small number of patients limits these findings pending further validation. Tolerant patients' donor-specific Tregs expanded beyond overall Tregs, suggesting antigen-driven growth. Biological reproducibility was not directly addressed, but technical replication error appeared minimal.

Sequencing was performed with immunoSEQ multiplex PCR; in TCRdb, only in-frame clones are kept and a portion is missing. The sample comprises 60,000 to 95,000 clones, roughly 98% of which are singletons, and about 0.61% rests with the top ten. V lost 6 bases and J lost 4; bases outside the gene matches: 5. The CDR3 covers 15 residues. Per the germline V gene, CDR1 is SNHLY and CDR2 is FYNNEI. The receptor was isolated from a human donor who received a combined kidney and bone marrow transplant. The sample was CD4+ T cells from blood, taken before the transplant. V gene TRBV2 combines with J gene TRBJ2-1; 11 nucleotides align to TRBD2. The CDR3 region has the DNA TGTGCCAGCAGATCCGGGACTAGCGGTTACAATGAGCAGTTCTTC. As protein: CASRSGTSGYNEQFF.